This TCR beta chain appears in the sequencing data of a study of blood T cell repertoires in COVID-19. The overall study: The study drew acute and convalescent COVID-19 samples from the United States, Italy and Spain. Sample material is recorded as cDNA or gDNA derived from T cells, B-cell-depleted T cells, or PBMCs.

The germline V gene has CDR1 SGHTA and CDR2 FQGNSA. This CDR3 contains 13 residues. V was shortened by 4 bases and J by 6 bases, with 12 bases between the two germline ends. Original data processing: The authors estimated nucleated cell counts from reference gene primer amplification. The table came from immunoSEQ multiplex PCR; TCRdb's copy has only in-frame clones and leaves some out. That table gives V, J and clone size, and the DNA gave D and trimming. The table includes 200,000 to 250,000 clones, roughly 88% detected once. V and J are TRBV7-2 and TRBJ1-1; D is perhaps TRBD1 (6 bases). The sequencing input was peripheral blood. The source of this sequence is a man younger than 35 with active or convalescent COVID-19. CDR3 in DNA: TGTGCCAGCAGCTCCGTAGGGGGGGCTGAAGCTTTCTTT. Amino acid sequence: CASSSVGGAEAFF. Full variable domain (missing parts from reference TRBV7-2 and TRBJ1-1): GAGVSQSPSNKVTEKGKDVELRCDPISGHTALYWYRQSLGQGLEFLIYFQGNSAPDKSGLPSDRFSAERTGGSVSTLTIQRTQQEDSAVYLCASSSVGGAEAFFGQGTRLTVV.